The clone carrying this TCR beta chain was detected many times. Antigen specificity is unknown. One entry per CDR3 protein results from TCRdb running MiXCR on the RACE reads. This repertoire shows some 360,000 distinct CDR3 sequences, 5.1% found once; its top ten account for 2.6%. Time point given: pre-sensitization, week 0. Treatment denoted: therapeutic diphenylcyclopropenone sensitization with weekly scalp DPC. These data originate in a study of human T cells and chemical hapten exposure. Study-level findings and limits: The study found expanded TCRs formed significantly more large CDR3 similarity clusters than controls.

This clonotype originated in a woman aged 45-65 years with alopecia areata. Some clones in this sample may be carry-over from other donors' samples. Sequencing was performed on whole blood, taken in connection with sensitization to the hapten diphenylcyclopropenone (DPC).

The CDR3 here is CASSAHREFWQTQYF. The CDR3 nucleotides are TGTGCCAGCAGCGCCCACAGGGAGTTTTGGCAGACCCAGTACTTC. The V and J genes are TRBV9 and TRBJ2-5, with D maybe TRBD1 (6 bases). Germline values: CDR1 SGDLS, CDR2 YYNGEE. Trimming left V 3 bases short and J 6 bases short, with 18 bases between. This CDR3 comprises 15 residues.